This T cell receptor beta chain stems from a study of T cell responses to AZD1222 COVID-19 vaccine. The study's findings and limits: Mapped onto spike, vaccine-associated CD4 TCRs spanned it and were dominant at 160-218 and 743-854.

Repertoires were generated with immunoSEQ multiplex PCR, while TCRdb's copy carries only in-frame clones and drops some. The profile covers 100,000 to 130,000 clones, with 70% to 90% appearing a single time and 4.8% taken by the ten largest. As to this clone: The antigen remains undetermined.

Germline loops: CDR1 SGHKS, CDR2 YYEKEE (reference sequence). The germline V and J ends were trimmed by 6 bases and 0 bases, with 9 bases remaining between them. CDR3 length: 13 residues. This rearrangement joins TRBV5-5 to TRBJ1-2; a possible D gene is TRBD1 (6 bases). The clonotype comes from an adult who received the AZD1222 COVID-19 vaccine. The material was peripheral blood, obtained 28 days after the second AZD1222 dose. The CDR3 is CASTQGSNYGYTF. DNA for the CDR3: TGTGCCAGCACCCAGGGGTCTAACTATGGCTACACCTTC.